This TCR beta chain derives from a study of beta chain features in type 1 diabetes. With regard to this clone: What it binds is not known. Other nucleotide sequences in the sample specify the same CDR3.

Expressed TCRB transcripts were sequenced because the isolated RNA had all been reverse transcribed beforehand. Here immunoSEQ multiplex PCR was the method, and the copy in TCRdb shows in-frame clones only, minus some. The table has 310,000 or so clones, around 9.7% seen once. Study outcomes and limitations: Type 1 diabetes patients had moderately but significantly shorter TCRB CDR3s in all four CD4+ subsets. Naive, central memory and Treg TCRB repertoires seemed to resemble each other more closely in patients than they did in healthy donors.

CDR1 is MDHEN, CDR2 SYDVKM, per germline. The CDR3 consists of 12 residues. Trimming shortened V by 2 bases and J by 4 bases, and 5 bases separated the two germline ends. Specimen: central memory CD4+ T cells from blood. This clonotype originated in a man under 40 with type 1 diabetes. The rearrangement links TRBV28 to TRBJ2-5; D remains unclear. The CDR3, as DNA: TGTGCCAGCAGTTTACTCGGAGAGACCCAGTACTTC. Residues: CASSLLGETQYF.